Listed here are 17 T cell receptor beta chains from one sample, sequenced in a study of blood T cell repertoires in COVID-19. Profiled with immunoSEQ multiplex PCR; TCRdb holds only in-frame clones, not every one. The sample contains about 250,000 clones, around 86% of which appear only once. Sequencing input: PBMCs or T cells enriched from blood (not recorded which). The receptors were sampled from a man in his late teens or twenties who had recovered from COVID-19.

V gene TRBV7-2 combines with J gene TRBJ1-5; 9 positions match TRBD1. This CDR3 comprises 15 residues. CDR1 and CDR2 (germline): SGHTA, FQGNSA. With V trimmed by 5 bases and J by 5 bases, 7 bases remained unmatched. CDR3 coding DNA: TGTGCCAGCAGCAATCTTCGGACAGGGGATCAGCCCCAGCATTTT. It yields the protein CASSNLRTGDQPQHF.

This chain connects TRBV30 to TRBJ2-7; 12 nucleotides match TRBD2. After removal of 3 bases from V and 4 bases from J, the junction contained 7 bases not matched to a gene. Germline V gene sequence: CDR1 GTSNPN, CDR2 SVGIG (reference sequence). The CDR3 is 15 amino acids. The CDR3 region is CAWSKGLAGLYEQYF. In DNA form, the CDR3 reads TGTGCCTGGAGCAAGGGACTAGCGGGCTTATACGAGCAGTACTTC.

V and J are TRBV28 and TRBJ1-2; D call uncertain. V was shortened by 2 bases and J by 4 bases, with 11 bases between the two germline ends. Germline values: CDR1 MDHEN, CDR2 SYDVKM. This CDR3 has 14 residues. The CDR3 protein is CASSLATEGYGYTF. The CDR3, as DNA: TGTGCCAGCAGTTTAGCCACTGAGGGCTATGGCTACACCTTC.

This chain joins TRBV6-5 and TRBJ1-1; 9 nucleotides align to TRBD1. This CDR3 comprises 15 residues. The ends lost 7 bases at V and 4 bases at J; junction bases unmatched: 10. Germline V gene lookup returns CDR1 MNHEY and CDR2 SVGAGI. In DNA, the CDR3 is TGTGCCAGCATCCTTGACAGGGGGTATAGCACTGAAGCTTTCTTT. Translation gives CASILDRGYSTEAFF.

This clone was observed a single time. This chain joins TRBV4-1 and TRBJ1-5; D perhaps matches TRBD1 (5 bases). The CDR3 is 13 amino acids. V was pared by 1 base and J by 7 bases, with 8 bases between. Germline CDR1 MGHRA, CDR2 YSYEKL. The CDR3 is CASSQGGLQPQHF. CDR3 sequence (DNA): TGCGCCAGCAGCCAAGGGGGCCTCCAGCCCCAGCATTTT.

The rearrangement links TRBV30 to TRBJ1-1; possible D gene TRBD1, 6 bases. Deletions cut 4 bases from V and 0 bases from J, with 21 bases between. The CDR3 is made up of 17 amino acids. Germline CDR1 GTSNPN, CDR2 SVGIG (reference sequence). CDR3 residues: CAWNRGRVGGMNTEAFF. DNA of the CDR3: TGTGCCTGGAATCGTGGTCGGGTAGGGGGAATGAACACTGAAGCTTTCTTT.

This sequence joins TRBV11-3 and TRBJ2-5; no reliable D call. Germline loops: CDR1 SGHNT, CDR2 YENEEA. Deletions cut 1 base from V and 5 bases from J, with 5 bases between. The length of the CDR3 is 12 residues. The CDR3: CASSLAVETQYF. As DNA, the CDR3 is TGTGCCAGCAGCTTAGCAGTCGAGACCCAGTACTTC. Variable domain in full (rest from reference TRBV11-3 and TRBJ2-5): EAGVVQSPRYKIIEKKQPVAFWCNPISGHNTLYWYLQNLGQGPELLIRYENEEAVDDSQLPKDRFSAERLKGVDSTLKIQPAELGDSAVYLCASSLAVETQYFGPGTRLLVL.

The V and J genes are TRBV25-1 and TRBJ2-5; 7 nucleotides align to TRBD2. V gave up 2 bases and J gave up 4 bases; unmatched junction bases: 7. The CDR3 is 15 residues long. Per germline, CDR1 MGHDK and CDR2 SYGVNS. The CDR3 region is CASSEERGLGETQYF. The CDR3 DNA reads as TGTGCCAGCAGTGAAGAGCGGGGCCTGGGAGAGACCCAGTACTTC.

The chain joins TRBV2 to TRBJ2-1, with 8 bases matching TRBD2. Germline V gene lookup returns CDR1 SNHLY and CDR2 FYNNEI. This CDR3 comprises 15 residues. Trimming took 7 bases from V and 2 from J; bases not matched to a gene: 7. As DNA, the CDR3 is TGTGCCAGCAATCTTCGGGGGGGACCCTACAATGAGCAGTTCTTC. Residues: CASNLRGGPYNEQFF.

The chain employs TRBV28 and TRBJ2-2; TRBD1 agrees at 7 bases. The V and J ends lost 4 bases and 7 bases, in that order; junction bases with no gene match: 6. This CDR3 comprises 14 residues. In germline, CDR1 is MDHEN, CDR2 SYDVKM. CDR3 sequence reads: CASSYYQGVGELFF. Written as DNA, the CDR3 is TGTGCCAGCAGTTATTATCAGGGGGTCGGGGAGCTGTTTTTT.

The chain couples TRBV3-1 (or the pseudogene TRBV3-2) to TRBJ2-5; 8 bases agree with TRBD2. This CDR3 contains 15 residues. Germline loops: CDR1 LGHDT, CDR2 YNNKEL (reference sequence). With 1 base clipped from V and 5 bases from J, the junction kept 6 bases outside the gene matches. The CDR3 DNA reads as TGTGCCAGCAGCCAAGGGACTAGCCGAGGGGAGACCCAGTACTTC. It encodes CASSQGTSRGETQYF.

The chain links TRBV5-4 to TRBJ1-2, with a tentative D call TRBD1 (5 bases). V was shortened by 4 bases and J by 4 bases, with 14 bases between the two germline ends. Germline assignment: CDR1 SGHNT and CDR2 YYREEE (reference sequence). The CDR3 is made up of 14 amino acids. The DNA of the CDR3 is TGTGCCAGCAGCGCCGGCGGGGGGGGCTATGGCTACACCTTC. Translated, it gives CASSAGGGGYGYTF.

CDR3 region: CASSPLQGNEKLFF. The CDR3 DNA reads TGTGCCAGCAGCCCCCTACAGGGAAATGAAAAACTGTTTTTT. The chain links TRBV3-1 (or the pseudogene TRBV3-2) to TRBJ1-4; tentatively, D is TRBD1 (6 bases). Germline V lookup: CDR1 LGHDT, CDR2 YNNKEL (reference sequence). This CDR3 contains 14 residues. V lost 4 bases to trimming and J lost 5 bases, with 11 bases between them.

The chain recombines TRBV12-5 with TRBJ2-1; D might be TRBD2 (6 bases). Germline V CDR1 and CDR2: LGHNT, FRNRAP. The CDR3 spans 12 residues. Trimming stripped 2 bases from V and 10 bases from J, with 9 bases between. This chain's CDR3 is CASGLLAPEQFF. The CDR3 region has the DNA TGTGCTAGTGGTTTGCTAGCGCCCGAGCAGTTCTTC.

The rearrangement uses TRBV11-2 and TRBJ2-2; D unresolved. The ends were cut back, 5 bases at V and 2 bases at J, with 6 bases in the middle. The CDR3 contains 13 residues. Germline lookup yields CDR1 SGHAT and CDR2 FQNNGV. CDR3 sequence: CASSGHNTGELFF. The CDR3, as DNA: TGTGCCAGCAGCGGCCACAACACCGGGGAGCTGTTTTTT.

V and J are TRBV11-2 and TRBJ2-7, with D perhaps TRBD2 (8 bases). This CDR3 is built from 16 residues. Germline values: CDR1 SGHAT, CDR2 FQNNGV. Trimming removed 5 bases from V and 4 bases from J, with 21 bases in between. CDR3 amino acids: CASSVRQGGRWYEQYF. DNA of the CDR3: TGTGCCAGCAGCGTAAGACAGGGCGGGAGGTGGTACGAGCAGTACTTC.

This rearrangement joins TRBV6-5 to TRBJ1-6, with D possibly TRBD1 on 6 matching bases. The CDR3 spans 16 residues. Per germline, CDR1 MNHEY and CDR2 SVGAGI. Between the trimmed V and J ends, which lost 2 bases and 7 bases, there was a span of 15 bases. The CDR3: CASSYDTGISNSPLHF. DNA for the CDR3: TGTGCCAGCAGTTACGATACAGGGATATCAAATTCACCCCTCCACTTT.